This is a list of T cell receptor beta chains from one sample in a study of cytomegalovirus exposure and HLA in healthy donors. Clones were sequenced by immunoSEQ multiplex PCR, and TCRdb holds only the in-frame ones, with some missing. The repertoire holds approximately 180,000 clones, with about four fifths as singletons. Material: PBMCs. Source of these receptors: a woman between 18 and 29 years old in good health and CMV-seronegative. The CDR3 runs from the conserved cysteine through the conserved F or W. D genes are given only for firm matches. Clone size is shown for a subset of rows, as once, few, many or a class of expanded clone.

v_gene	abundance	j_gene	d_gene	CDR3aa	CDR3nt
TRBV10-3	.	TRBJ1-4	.	CAISDWIDGGEKLFF	TGTGCCATCAGTGATTGGATCGATGGCGGTGAAAAACTGTTTTTT
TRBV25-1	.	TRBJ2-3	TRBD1	CASSVRTGGRGDTQYF	TGTGCCAGCAGTGTTCGGACAGGGGGCCGAGGAGATACGCAGTATTTT
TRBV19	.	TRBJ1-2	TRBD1	CASSWTGDDGYTF	TGTGCCAGTAGCTGGACAGGGGACGATGGCTACACCTTC
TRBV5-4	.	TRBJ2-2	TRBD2	CASSSESGRATTGELFF	TGTGCCAGCAGCTCCGAAAGCGGGAGGGCCACCACCGGGGAGCTGTTTTTT
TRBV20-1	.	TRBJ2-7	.	CSARDQREQYF	TGCAGTGCTAGAGATCAGAGGGAGCAGTACTTC
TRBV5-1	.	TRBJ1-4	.	CASSLALDINEKLFF	TGCGCCAGCAGCTTGGCCCTCGACATTAATGAAAAACTGTTTTTT
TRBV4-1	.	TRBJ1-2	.	CASSQAGEGYGYTF	TGCGCCAGCAGCCAAGCGGGCGAGGGCTATGGCTACACCTTC
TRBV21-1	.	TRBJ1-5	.	CASSNGKCARGNGGNQPQHF	TGTGCCAGCAGCAACGGTAAGTGTGCCAGGGGGAATGGGGGCAATCAGCCCCAGCATTTT
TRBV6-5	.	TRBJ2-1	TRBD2	CASSYLAGALNEQFF	TGTGCCAGCAGTTATCTAGCGGGAGCCCTCAATGAGCAGTTCTTC
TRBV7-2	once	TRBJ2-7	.	CASSLGPNPGDEQYF	TGTGCCAGCAGCCTGGGACCCAACCCGGGGGACGAGCAGTACTTC
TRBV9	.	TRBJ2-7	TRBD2	CASSVAASGDSYEQYF	TGTGCCAGCAGCGTAGCGGCTAGCGGGGACTCCTACGAGCAGTACTTC
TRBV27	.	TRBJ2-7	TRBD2	CASKRGSSSYEQYF	TGTGCCAGCAAGCGGGGGTCAAGCTCCTACGAGCAGTACTTC
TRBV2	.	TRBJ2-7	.	CASSPGRERGYEQYF	TGTGCCAGCAGCCCGGGGCGGGAGAGGGGGTACGAGCAGTACTTC
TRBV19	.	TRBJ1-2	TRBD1	CASEGQGGVYTF	TGTGCCTCCGAGGGACAGGGGGGAGTCTACACCTTC
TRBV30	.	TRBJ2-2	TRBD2	CAWSVAGYRELFF	TGTGCCTGGAGTGTAGCGGGATACAGGGAGCTGTTTTTT
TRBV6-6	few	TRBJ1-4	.	CASSRPSAPNEKLFF	TGTGCCAGCAGCCGCCCCAGCGCGCCCAATGAAAAACTGTTTTTT
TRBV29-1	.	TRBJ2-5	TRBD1	CSVDRGQETQYF	TGCAGCGTGGACAGGGGCCAAGAGACCCAGTACTTC
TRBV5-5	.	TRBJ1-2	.	CASSLGAGYTF	TGTGCCAGCAGCTTGGGGGCTGGCTACACCTTC
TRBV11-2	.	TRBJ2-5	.	CASSLGAQGSAGETQYF	TGTGCCAGCAGCTTAGGCGCACAGGGAAGCGCGGGAGAGACCCAGTACTTC
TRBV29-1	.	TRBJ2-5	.	CSVPTDQETQYF	TGCAGCGTGCCCACAGATCAAGAGACCCAGTACTTC
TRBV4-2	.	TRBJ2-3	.	CASSLPGGGGTDTQYF	TGTGCCAGCAGCCTCCCAGGGGGAGGAGGCACAGATACGCAGTATTTT
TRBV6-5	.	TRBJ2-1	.	CASSSRGSAPYNEQFF	TGTGCCAGCAGTTCCAGGGGTAGCGCACCCTACAATGAGCAGTTCTTC
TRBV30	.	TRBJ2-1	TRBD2	CAWSSGLAINEQFF	TGTGCCTGGAGTTCGGGACTAGCGATAAACGAGCAGTTCTTC
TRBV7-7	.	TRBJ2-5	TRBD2	CASSRGLAGETQYF	TGTGCCAGCAGCCGCGGACTAGCGGGAGAGACCCAGTACTTC
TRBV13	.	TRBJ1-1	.	CASSLARVDSHTEAFF	TGTGCCAGCAGCTTAGCCAGAGTGGACAGCCACACTGAAGCTTTCTTT
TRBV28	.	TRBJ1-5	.	CASKPDRENQPQHF	TGTGCCAGCAAACCGGACAGAGAGAATCAGCCCCAGCATTTT
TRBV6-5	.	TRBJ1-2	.	CASSPQPGARYGYTF	TGTGCCAGCAGTCCACAACCAGGGGCTCGCTATGGCTACACCTTC
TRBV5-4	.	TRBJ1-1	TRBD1	CASSLDRGNTEAFF	TGTGCCAGCAGCTTGGACAGGGGGAACACTGAAGCTTTCTTT
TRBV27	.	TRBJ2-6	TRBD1	CASSRQGNRAGANVLTF	TGTGCCAGCAGTCGACAGGGGAATAGGGCGGGGGCCAACGTCCTGACTTTC
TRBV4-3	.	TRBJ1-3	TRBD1	CASSQGFGTAGEGNTIYF	TGCGCCAGCAGCCAAGGTTTTGGGACAGCGGGGGAAGGAAACACCATATATTTT
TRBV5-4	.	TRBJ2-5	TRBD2	CASSLGRLAGVQETRYF	TGTGCCAGCAGCTTGGGTCGACTAGCGGGAGTCCAAGAGACCCGGTACTTC
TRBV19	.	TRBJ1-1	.	CASSSPPDKFNTEAFF	TGTGCCAGTAGCTCCCCCCCGGACAAATTTAACACTGAAGCTTTCTTT
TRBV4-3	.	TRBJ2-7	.	CASAQGEGVYEQYF	TGCGCCAGCGCCCAAGGTGAGGGAGTCTACGAGCAGTACTTC
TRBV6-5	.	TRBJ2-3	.	CASSYSNGITDTQYF	TGTGCCAGCAGTTACTCGAACGGGATAACAGATACGCAGTATTTT
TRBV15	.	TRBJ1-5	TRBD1	CATSGRDRDHQPQHF	TGTGCCACCAGCGGCCGGGACAGGGATCATCAGCCCCAGCATTTT